This is a list of T cell receptor beta chains from one sample in a study of CD8+CD57+ T cells in acquired aplastic anemia. MiXCR was run by TCRdb on the reads, yielding one entry per CDR3 protein. The sample records approximately 300,000 distinct CDR3 sequences, 45% to 65% being singletons. The sample taken for sequencing was sorted CD4+, CD8+, or CD8+CD57+ T cells (not recorded which) from PBMCs. The receptor set was obtained from a human donor with aplastic anemia. The conserved cysteine and the conserved F or W are not part of the CDR3 here. Fields, in order: J gene, V gene, CDR3 protein.

J gene: TRBJ1-2
V gene: TRBV15
CDR3 protein: ATSNPGQANYGYT

J gene: TRBJ2-6
V gene: TRBV20-1
CDR3 protein: SAREQGVRMNGSRANVLT

J gene: TRBJ1-5
V gene: TRBV19
CDR3 protein: ASSVQHNQPQH

J gene: TRBJ2-2
V gene: TRBV25-1
CDR3 protein: ASSEYGRTGFFETGELF

J gene: TRBJ1-1
V gene: TRBV7-2
CDR3 protein: ASSLGGSVLSNTEAF

J gene: TRBJ2-6
V gene: TRBV5-1
CDR3 protein: ASSAGQGDSSGANVLT

J gene: TRBJ2-3
V gene: TRBV5-1
CDR3 protein: ASSGQGGTDTQY

J gene: TRBJ2-7
V gene: TRBV9
CDR3 protein: ASSVAVGAGYEQY

J gene: TRBJ2-5
V gene: TRBV7-9
CDR3 protein: ASSGLGLAKNQETQY

J gene: TRBJ2-1
V gene: TRBV2
CDR3 protein: ASSPGTSGRLYNEQF

J gene: TRBJ1-3
V gene: TRBV7-9
CDR3 protein: ASSLGNAGNTIY

J gene: TRBJ2-7
V gene: TRBV19
CDR3 protein: ASTAPGTREQY

J gene: TRBJ2-5
V gene: TRBV20-1
CDR3 protein: SARVGQIETQY

J gene: TRBJ2-1
V gene: TRBV20-1
CDR3 protein: SARSLGGNEQF

J gene: TRBJ2-6
V gene: TRBV9
CDR3 protein: ASSGGGYSGANVLT

J gene: TRBJ2-7
V gene: TRBV2
CDR3 protein: ASSEEGDYEQY